What follows are 3 T cell receptor beta chains derived from one specimen sequenced in a study of blood T cell repertoires in COVID-19 (dated by TCRdb to the early 2020s). Libraries were built with the immunoSEQ multiplex PCR assay. The table was pulled from immuneACCESS by TCRdb, which kept in-frame rearrangements only. Such tables lose some clones; where checked, under half of the loss comes from unresolved V genes, and the rest has no known cause. The sample table records hundreds of thousands of clones; 75% to 90% of these occur just once. Together, the top ten hold 1.1% of the sample. Sequencing was done on a sample of PBMCs or T cells enriched from blood (not recorded which). Receptors originate from a man between 25 and 39 years old who had recovered from COVID-19.

The CDR3 loop is CASSTYRGRQPQHF. The CDR3 nucleotides are TGTGCCAGCAGCACCTACAGGGGACGGCAGCCCCAGCATTTT. J is TRBJ1-5 and V is TRBV7-3; 7 positions match TRBD1. The germline gives CDR1 SGHTA, CDR2 FQGTGA. Trimming cost V 5 bases and J 7 bases; bases outside gene matches: 8. This CDR3 has 14 amino acids.

This chain uses TRBV4-1 with TRBJ2-1, with D possibly being TRBD1 (6 bases). Germline CDR1 MGHRA, CDR2 YSYEKL. This CDR3 is built from 17 residues. V lost 1 base to trimming and J lost 3 bases, with 16 bases between them. The CDR3 region has the DNA TGCGCCAGCAGCCAAGCAATTGCAGGGGTCCGCTACAATGAGCAGTTCTTC. Translation gives CASSQAIAGVRYNEQFF.

This clone has just one count. The DNA for the CDR3 is TGTGCCAGCACCAGGGTTACAGCCACTTCGGAGCTGTTTTTT. Amino acids: CASTRVTATSELFF. The chain is built from TRBV2 and TRBJ2-2; possibly TRBD1 for D (5 bases). The CDR3 totals 14 residues. V lost 7 bases, J lost 10 bases, and 19 bases lay in between. CDR1 and CDR2 (germline): SNHLY, FYNNEI.